One sample yielded the 22 T cell receptor beta chains listed below, sequenced in a study of response to subunit inactivated influenza vaccine. One entry per CDR3 protein results from TCRdb running MiXCR on the RT-PCR reads. The sample includes over 750,000 distinct CDR3 sequences, about 20% of them seen just once. The source was PBMCs from blood, collected 5 days after vaccination. The receptor source for this set is a man aged 45 to 65 who received an inactivated influenza vaccine.

This chain connects TRBV7-9 to TRBJ1-1; possible D gene TRBD1, 5 bases. Trimming stripped 1 base from V and 5 bases from J, with 11 bases between. The CDR3 spans 14 residues. The germline gives CDR1 SEHNR, CDR2 FQNEAQ (reference sequence). The CDR3 here is CASSLDQGYTEAFF. The DNA of the CDR3 is TGTGCCAGCAGCTTAGATCAGGGATATACTGAAGCTTTCTTT. Drawing the rest from reference TRBV7-9 and TRBJ1-1, the complete variable domain is DTGVSQNPRHKITKRGQNVTFRCDPISEHNRLYWYRQTLGQGPEFLTYFQNEAQLEKSRLLSDRFSAERPKGSFSTLEIQRTEQGDSAMYLCASSLDQGYTEAFFGQGTRLTVV.

This clonotype came up many times. The chain employs TRBV3-1 and TRBJ2-7; D is unclear. Per germline, CDR1 LGHDT and CDR2 YNNKEL (reference sequence). The V and J ends lost 1 base and 2 bases respectively, with 15 bases between them. The CDR3 is 16 residues long. For the CDR3, the DNA is TGTGCCAGCAGCCAAGCGTTAGTGGCAGGAGCCTACGAGCAGTACTTC. This sequence encodes CASSQALVAGAYEQYF.

The table lists this clonotype with a few counts. The chain couples TRBV20-1 to TRBJ2-5; D unresolved. This CDR3 region has 14 residues. Germline lookup yields CDR1 DFQATT and CDR2 SNEGSKA (reference sequence). V was clipped by 3 bases and J by 3 bases, with 14 bases between them. CDR3 sequence reads: CSASGSVRKETQYF. The CDR3 bases are TGCAGTGCTAGCGGGTCGGTCAGAAAAGAGACCCAGTACTTC.

This clonotype was recorded a few times. The V call is TRBV20-1, the J call TRBJ1-1, with no clear D. CDR1 and CDR2 (germline): DFQATT, SNEGSKA (reference sequence). This CDR3 has 11 residues. The ends were cut back, 4 bases at V and 1 base at J, with 4 bases in the middle. The CDR3 is CSAKWNTEAFF. Written as DNA, the CDR3 is TGCAGTGCTAAATGGAACACTGAAGCTTTCTTT.

To note about this clonotype: The conserved closing phenylalanine or tryptophan is absent in this CDR3, likely reflecting a read error. The chain combines TRBV11-2 with TRBJ1-1; D remains ambiguous. CDR3 size: 17 residues. Germline loops: CDR1 SGHAT, CDR2 FQNNGV. V was shortened by 3 bases and J by 1 base, with 18 bases between the two germline ends. The CDR3 DNA follows: TGTGCCAGCAGCTTCAGTGGGTATGGGCAGCCGAACACTGAAGCTTTCTCT. Its translation is CASSFSGYGQPNTEAFS.

The V and J genes are TRBV29-1 and TRBJ2-1; 11 bases are a match to TRBD2. Per germline, CDR1 SQVTM and CDR2 ANQGSEA. V dropped 4 bases and J dropped 5; count of bases not matched to a gene: 4. The CDR3 has 14 residues. CDR3: CSVVLAGGNNEQFF. For the CDR3, the DNA is TGCAGCGTTGTCCTAGCGGGGGGAAACAATGAGCAGTTCTTC.

The J gene is TRBJ2-1, the V gene TRBV20-1; TRBD1 agrees at 10 bases. The CDR3 has 15 amino acids. J lost 8 bases, V lost 3 bases, and 10 bases had no gene match. Germline CDR1 reads DFQATT; CDR2 reads SNEGSKA (reference sequence). The CDR3 loop is CSARSRDRGIYEQFF. CDR3 bases: TGCAGTGCTAGGAGTCGGGACAGGGGTATTTATGAGCAGTTCTTC.

The rearrangement links TRBV5-1 to TRBJ2-7, with 8 positions matching TRBD2. This CDR3 region has 14 residues. With 2 bases clipped from V and 0 bases from J, the junction kept 1 base outside the gene matches. Germline V gene lookup returns CDR1 SGHRS and CDR2 YFSETQ. In DNA, the CDR3 is TGCGCCAGCAGCTTTAGCGGGATCTCCTACGAGCAGTACTTC. Translation gives CASSFSGISYEQYF.

V is TRBV5-1 and J is TRBJ1-4, with 10 bases matching TRBD1. After removal of 3 bases from V and 7 bases from J, the junction contained 3 bases not matched to a gene. The CDR3 consists of 14 residues. Germline V gene data show CDR1 as SGHRS and CDR2 as YFSETQ. The CDR3 is CASSSDRGREKLFF. The CDR3 nucleotides read TGCGCCAGCAGCTCTGACAGGGGGCGTGAAAAACTGTTTTTT.

This clonotype was seen only a few times. V is TRBV27 and J is TRBJ2-7; D gene unclear. Trimming removed 0 bases from V and 1 base from J, with 10 bases in between. Germline-derived CDR1 and CDR2 are MNHEY and SMNVEV (reference sequence). The CDR3 consists of 15 residues. In DNA form, the CDR3 reads TGTGCCAGCAGTTTATCTGGGCTGGGGTCCTACGAGCAGTACTTC. As protein: CASSLSGLGSYEQYF.

A few counts support this clonotype. The chain recombines TRBV20-1 with TRBJ2-5; TRBD2 matches at 11 bases. Trimming at V came to 2 bases and at J to 2 bases, leaving 7 bases not matched to a gene. The CDR3 is 16 amino acids. The V gene's germline CDR1 is DFQATT and CDR2 SNEGSKA (reference sequence). CDR3 region: CSARQGLAGGQETQYF. In nucleotides, the CDR3 is TGCAGTGCTAGACAAGGTCTAGCGGGGGGACAAGAGACCCAGTACTTC.

This clonotype was picked up many times. The chain joins TRBV15 to TRBJ2-1; 7 nucleotides agree with TRBD1. Trimming at V came to 5 bases and at J to 8 bases, leaving 3 bases not matched to a gene. CDR3 size: 12 residues. Germline-derived CDR1 and CDR2 are LNHNV and YYDKDF (reference sequence). As DNA, the CDR3 is TGTGCCACCAGCCTGACAGGGTATGAGCAGTTCTTC. Amino acids: CATSLTGYEQFF.

The V and J genes are TRBV10-3 and TRBJ2-3, with no clear D. V was trimmed by 8 bases and J by 2 bases, leaving 11 bases between them. Germline V gives CDR1 ENHRY, CDR2 SYGVKD. The length of the CDR3 is 13 residues. The CDR3: CAISDRITDTQYF. In nucleotides, the CDR3 is TGTGCCATCTCCGACCGAATCACAGATACGCAGTATTTT.

This sequence joins TRBV10-3 and TRBJ1-1; 9 bases match TRBD1. Germline CDR1 and CDR2: ENHRY and SYGVKD. V was pared by 3 bases and J by 0 bases, with 11 bases of the junction left unmatched. This CDR3 comprises 18 residues. CDR3 protein: CAISDPPSTGGLNTEAFF. In DNA form, the CDR3 reads TGTGCCATCAGTGACCCTCCTTCGACAGGGGGATTGAACACTGAAGCTTTCTTT.

This clonotype has just a few counts. This sequence joins TRBV11-1 and TRBJ1-1; maybe TRBD1 (5 bases). The ends were cut back, 2 bases at V and 4 bases at J, with 23 bases in the middle. Germline-derived CDR1 and CDR2 are SGHAT and FQDESV (reference sequence). This CDR3 has 18 residues. CDR3 sequence (DNA): TGTGCCAGCAGCTTAAATCAAGGGGTAGCCCTCAGAGGCACTGAAGCTTTCTTT. Translation: CASSLNQGVALRGTEAFF. Looking up the rest from reference TRBV11-1 and TRBJ1-1 gives the full variable domain: EAEVAQSPRYKITEKSQAVAFWCDPISGHATLYWYRQILGQGPELLVQFQDESVVDDSQLPKDRFSAERLKGVDSTLKIQPAELGDSAMYLCASSLNQGVALRGTEAFFGQGTRLTVV.

The rearrangement links TRBV5-1 to TRBJ2-6, with D perhaps TRBD2 (5 bases). Germline V lookup: CDR1 SGHRS, CDR2 YFSETQ. V was pared by 0 bases and J by 4 bases, with 11 bases between. The CDR3 covers 16 residues. The CDR3 loop is CASSLAFGIGANVLTF. In DNA form, the CDR3 reads TGCGCCAGCAGCTTGGCCTTCGGGATCGGGGCCAACGTCCTGACTTTC.

This clonotype was observed many times. This chain joins TRBV7-2 and TRBJ2-3, with D unclear. In germline, CDR1 is SGHTA, CDR2 FQGNSA. This CDR3 spans 16 amino acids. The V end was cut by 5 bases, the J end by 1 base, with 16 bases between. This CDR3 reads CASSPPWGSGTDTQYF. The CDR3 region has the DNA TGTGCCAGCAGCCCCCCGTGGGGTTCAGGCACAGATACGCAGTATTTT.

This clonotype was observed at least ten times. The chain uses TRBV20-1 and TRBJ2-7; 9 bases fit TRBD2. The CDR3 is made up of 16 amino acids. V was clipped by 6 bases and J by 1 base; unmatched bases: 13. The V gene's germline CDR1 is DFQATT and CDR2 SNEGSKA (reference sequence). In DNA, the CDR3 is TGCAGTGCACATGGTAGCGGGAGAGTAAATTCCTACGAGCAGTACTTC. Protein sequence: CSAHGSGRVNSYEQYF.

This clonotype was counted a few times. The chain carries TRBV20-1 and TRBJ2-1; 7 bases are shared with TRBD2. The V gene end was trimmed by 2 bases and the J gene end by 7 bases; junction bases not matched to a gene: 11. The germline CDR1 and CDR2 sequences are DFQATT and SNEGSKA (reference sequence). The CDR3 totals 15 residues. The CDR3 sequence: CSARPGTAGRNEQFF. For the CDR3, the DNA is TGCAGTGCTAGACCCGGGACTGCCGGGAGGAATGAGCAGTTCTTC.

The table lists this clonotype with a few counts. The chain is built from TRBV7-2 and TRBJ2-3; D gene uncertain. The CDR3 is made up of 12 amino acids. Between the trimmed V and J ends, which lost 3 bases and 4 bases, there was a span of 5 bases. Germline CDR1 SGHTA, CDR2 FQGNSA. Here the CDR3 reads CASSFIPDTQYF. DNA for the CDR3: TGTGCCAGCAGCTTTATCCCAGATACGCAGTATTTT.

This clonotype was seen ten or more times. This chain links TRBV12-3 or TRBV12-4 with TRBJ1-5, with 7 nucleotides matching TRBD1. The ends lost 5 bases at V and 9 bases at J; junction bases unmatched: 13. This CDR3 is 15 amino acids long. The CDR3 DNA reads TGTGCCAGCAGTCCCGGGGGGACAGTCTTATCGCCCCAGCATTTT. It codes for CASSPGGTVLSPQHF.

V and J are TRBV5-6 and TRBJ1-6; tentative D call: TRBD1 (5 bases). Germline V gene lookup returns CDR1 SGHDT and CDR2 YYEEEE. V lost 4 bases and J lost 10, with 21 bases in between. This CDR3 has 16 residues. The CDR3, as DNA: TGTGCCAGCAGCGCCGTCGGCCGACGAGGGGAATCACCCCTCCACTTT. Encoded protein: CASSAVGRRGESPLHF.